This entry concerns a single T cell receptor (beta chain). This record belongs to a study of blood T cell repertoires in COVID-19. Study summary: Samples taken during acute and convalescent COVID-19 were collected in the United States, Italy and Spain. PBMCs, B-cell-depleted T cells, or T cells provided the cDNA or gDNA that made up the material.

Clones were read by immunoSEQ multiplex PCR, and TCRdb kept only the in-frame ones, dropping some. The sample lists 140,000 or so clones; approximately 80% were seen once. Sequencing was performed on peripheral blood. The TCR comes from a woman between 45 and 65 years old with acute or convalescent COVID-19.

CDR3 DNA: TGTGCCAGCTCACCTGCAGGGGTATACACTGAAGCTTTCTTT. Protein sequence: CASSPAGVYTEAFF. V usage is TRBV18 and J usage is TRBJ1-1, with D tentatively TRBD1 (6 bases). Trimming pared 3 bases from V and 3 bases from J, leaving 11 bases between. Germline V gene sequence: CDR1 KGHSH, CDR2 LQKENI. CDR3 size: 14 residues.